Listed here is a single T cell receptor (beta chain). As yet, its antigen is unknown. The data belong to a study of T cells in Graves' hyperthyroidism and ophthalmopathy. This CDR3 has 12 amino acids. The germline V gene encodes CDR1 SQVTM and CDR2 ANQGSEA. V gave up 6 bases and J gave up 13 bases; unmatched junction bases: 10. General study results and limits: Using 13 V-J features, a model discriminated ophthalmopathy from stable hyperthyroidism. Expanded thyroid clonotypes (above 0.001) were mostly also found in blood. Onset of ophthalmopathy came a median roughly 6.5 months after the model predicted it.

Using RNA transcripts as the source, TCR beta CDR3 regions were amplified. Researchers ran a first-round RT-PCR on the TCR CDR3 using the HTBI primer set. Each CDR3 protein gets one entry after TCRdb re-called the multiplex PCR reads with MiXCR. This sample has over 650,000 distinct CDR3 sequences, with less than 45% found just once. Uncontrolled infection, other autoimmune disease, pregnancy or lactation excluded patients. V and J are TRBV29-1 and TRBJ1-5, with 9 bases matching TRBD1. The TCR originated in an adult man with Graves' disease, either hyperthyroidism or ophthalmopathy (not recorded which). The specimen was peripheral blood or thyroid tissue (not recorded which). The chain's CDR3 is CSVADRGNNQHF. As DNA, the CDR3 is TGCAGCGTCGCGGACAGGGGCAACAATCAGCATTTT.